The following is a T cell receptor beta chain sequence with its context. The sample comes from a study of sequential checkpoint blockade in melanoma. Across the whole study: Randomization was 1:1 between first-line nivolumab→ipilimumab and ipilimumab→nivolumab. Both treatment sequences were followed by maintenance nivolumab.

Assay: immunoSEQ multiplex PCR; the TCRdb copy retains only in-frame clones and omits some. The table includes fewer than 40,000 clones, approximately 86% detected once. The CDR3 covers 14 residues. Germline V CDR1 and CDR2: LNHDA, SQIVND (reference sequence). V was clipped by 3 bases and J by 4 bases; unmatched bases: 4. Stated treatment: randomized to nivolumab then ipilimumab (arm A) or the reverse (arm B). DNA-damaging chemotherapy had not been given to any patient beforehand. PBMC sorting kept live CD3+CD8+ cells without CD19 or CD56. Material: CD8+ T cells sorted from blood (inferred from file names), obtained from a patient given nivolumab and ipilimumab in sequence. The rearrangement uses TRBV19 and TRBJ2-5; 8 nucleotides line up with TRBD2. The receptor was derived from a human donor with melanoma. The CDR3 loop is CASSMGTSPETQYF. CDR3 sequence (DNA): TGTGCCAGTAGTATGGGGACTAGTCCAGAGACCCAGTACTTC.